This section outlines one TCR beta chain sequence together with its context. This sample stems from a study of cytomegalovirus exposure and HLA in healthy donors. V lost 0 bases, J lost 1 base, and 6 bases stayed unmatched. CDR3 length: 16 residues. Germline lookup yields CDR1 GTSNPN and CDR2 SVGIG (reference sequence). PCR was performed using 60 Vbeta and 13 Jbeta primers. Profiled with immunoSEQ multiplex PCR; TCRdb holds only in-frame clones, not every one. The top ten hold roughly 13% of the sample, which has over 150,000 clones, roughly three quarters seen once. This receptor was identified in a man aged 30-40 years in good health and CMV-seropositive. Specimen: PBMCs. This chain links TRBV30 with TRBJ2-1; 7 bases line up with TRBD2. In DNA, the CDR3 is TGTGCCTGGAGTGTTTTGGGCGGGGGATCCTACAATGAGCAGTTCTTC. As protein: CAWSVLGGGSYNEQFF.